A single sample is the source of the 27 T cell receptor beta chains below, sequenced in a study of cytomegalovirus exposure and HLA in healthy donors (dated by TCRdb to the late 2010s). Libraries came from the immunoSEQ multiplex PCR assay. A mixture of 60 forward primers for TCR Vbeta segments and 13 reverse primers for TCR Jbeta segments was used in the multiplex PCR. Here the immuneACCESS table is served through TCRdb, limited to in-frame sequences with V and J called. Missing clones are a known gap in these copies; in checked studies unresolved V genes cover under half, and the rest lacks a known reason. This sample has tens of thousands of clones in its table, and 81% of those were observed once. The ten largest clones add up to about 1.2% of the sample. The sequenced sample consisted of PBMCs. Receptor source: a girl under 10 years old in good health and CMV-seropositive.

The chain combines TRBV19 with TRBJ1-1; D unresolved. The V and J ends lost 3 bases and 0 bases respectively, with 11 bases between them. This CDR3 comprises 15 residues. Germline loops: CDR1 LNHDA, CDR2 SQIVND (reference sequence). The chain's CDR3 is CASSMVGHLNTEAFF. The CDR3 DNA reads TGTGCCAGTAGTATGGTTGGGCACCTGAACACTGAAGCTTTCTTT.

This sequence joins TRBV6-5 and TRBJ1-5; D remains unclear. The ends were cut back, 5 bases at V and 4 bases at J, with 9 bases in the middle. The CDR3 contains 13 residues. CDR1 is MNHEY and CDR2 is SVGAGI in the germline V gene. This CDR3 reads CASSGQVNQPQHF. CDR3 DNA: TGTGCCAGCAGTGGGCAGGTGAATCAGCCCCAGCATTTT.

This clone occurred once. In DNA form, the CDR3 reads TGTGCCACCTGTCGTTTCTCTGGGGCCAACGTCCTGACTTTC. Its translation is CATCRFSGANVLTF. This rearrangement joins TRBV15 to TRBJ2-6; D not resolved. Between the trimmed V and J ends, which lost 8 bases and 0 bases, there was a span of 8 bases. Per the germline V gene, CDR1 is LNHNV and CDR2 is YYDKDF (reference sequence). CDR3 length: 14 amino acids.

The V gene is TRBV7-2, the J gene TRBJ2-1; D gene uncertain. Trimming stripped 0 bases from V and 4 bases from J, with 7 bases between. Germline V gene data show CDR1 as SGHTA and CDR2 as FQGNSA. The CDR3 totals 14 residues. CDR3 in amino acids: CASSLAYYYNEQFF. The DNA of the CDR3 is TGTGCCAGCAGCTTAGCGTATTATTACAATGAGCAGTTCTTC.

CDR3 loop: CATSGLGYTF. DNA of the CDR3: TGTGCCACCTCGGGTCTCGGCTACACCTTC. This chain connects TRBV28 to TRBJ1-2; D is uncertain. The germline V gene has CDR1 MDHEN and CDR2 SYDVKM. The CDR3 spans 10 residues. V was trimmed by 10 bases and J by 8 bases, leaving 11 bases between them.

The chain has TRBV15 and TRBJ1-5; a weak D match, TRBD1 (5 bases). This CDR3 is built from 14 residues. The ends were cut back, 5 bases at V and 3 bases at J, with 11 bases in the middle. The germline V gene encodes CDR1 LNHNV and CDR2 YYDKDF (reference sequence). CDR3 region: CATSVSGLNQPQHF. CDR3 DNA: TGTGCCACCAGCGTGTCAGGGCTCAATCAGCCCCAGCATTTT.

The chain couples TRBV6-1 to TRBJ1-5, with D perhaps TRBD1 (5 bases). CDR3 length: 15 amino acids. Per germline, CDR1 MNHNS and CDR2 SASEGT. Trimming shortened V by 3 bases and J by 4 bases, and 13 bases separated the two germline ends. CDR3 amino acids: CASSDLGGVNQPQHF. In nucleotides, the CDR3 is TGTGCCAGCAGTGACCTGGGGGGGGTGAATCAGCCCCAGCATTTT.

This sequence joins TRBV28 and TRBJ2-5; a weak D match, TRBD2 (5 bases). The tail of the sequence fits TRBJ2-7 better, so the J call may be wrong. The CDR3 extends over 15 amino acids. Germline V CDR1 and CDR2: MDHEN, SYDVKM. The CDR3: CASSADWQRSYEQYF. Written as DNA, the CDR3 is TGTGCCAGCAGTGCGGACTGGCAGAGGTCCTACGAGCAGTACTTC.

This CDR3 is CASSLIVPPQHF. In DNA form, the CDR3 reads TGTGCCAGCAGTTTAATCGTCCCGCCCCAGCATTTT. The chain is built from TRBV28 and TRBJ1-5; D is uncertain. The V gene's germline CDR1 is MDHEN and CDR2 SYDVKM. The CDR3 runs to 12 residues. V lost 2 bases and J lost 9, with 8 bases in between.

The chain recombines TRBV27 with TRBJ1-2, with D tentatively TRBD1 (6 bases). Germline V gene lookup returns CDR1 MNHEY and CDR2 SMNVEV (reference sequence). The CDR3 contains 11 residues. V was trimmed by 6 bases and J by 4 bases, leaving 6 bases between them. The CDR3 here is CASRDSYGYTF. The CDR3 DNA follows: TGTGCCAGCAGGGACAGCTATGGCTACACCTTC.

This clone is a singleton in its sample. This sequence joins TRBV9 and TRBJ2-7, with D unresolved. V was cut by 5 bases and J by 0 bases, with 12 bases left in between. The length of the CDR3 is 14 residues. Germline V gives CDR1 SGDLS, CDR2 YYNGEE. The CDR3 here is CASSPEFPSYEQYF. The CDR3 bases are TGTGCCAGCAGTCCCGAGTTCCCCTCCTACGAGCAGTACTTC.

The chain joins TRBV5-4 to TRBJ2-1, with TRBD2 matching over 13 bases. The junction had 7 bases not matched to a gene; V was cut back by 1 base and J by 3 bases. This CDR3 is built from 18 residues. From germline, CDR1 is SGHNT and CDR2 YYREEE (reference sequence). The CDR3 nucleotides read TGTGCCAGCAGCTTGTCACTAGCGGGAGGGCCAAGCTACAATGAGCAGTTCTTC. This gives the protein CASSLSLAGGPSYNEQFF.

V gene TRBV7-9 combines with J gene TRBJ1-2; D is unresolved. In germline, CDR1 is SEHNR, CDR2 FQNEAQ (reference sequence). V shed 5 bases and J shed 3 bases, with 16 bases lying between them. The CDR3 is 15 residues long. The CDR3 is CASSPSDTSDYGYTF. The CDR3 nucleotides are TGTGCCAGCAGCCCGAGTGACACCTCAGACTATGGCTACACCTTC.

This chain joins TRBV5-6 and TRBJ2-7, with D unclear. Trimming took 3 bases from V and 1 from J, leaving 8 bases between them. Germline loops: CDR1 SGHDT, CDR2 YYEEEE. This CDR3 region has 13 residues. The CDR3 DNA sequence: TGTGCCAGCAGCTCTTCCCGTTCCTACGAGCAGTACTTC. The encoded protein is CASSSSRSYEQYF.

This chain joins TRBV18 and TRBJ2-7; 7 nucleotides align to TRBD1. V lost 6 bases to trimming and J lost 6 bases; unmatched junction nucleotides: 14. Germline CDR1 reads KGHSH; CDR2 reads LQKENI. The CDR3 extends over 15 amino acids. CDR3 DNA: TGTGCCAGCTCCTCCGAGACAGGGACCGTGGGCGAGCAGTACTTC. Its protein is CASSSETGTVGEQYF.

CDR3 protein: CASSDQFQETQYF. The CDR3 bases are TGTGCCAGCAGTGATCAGTTTCAAGAGACCCAGTACTTC. The rearrangement links TRBV2 to TRBJ2-5; no clear D. V lost 3 bases and J 2 bases, leaving 7 bases between the germline ends. The CDR3 consists of 13 residues. Germline V gives CDR1 SNHLY, CDR2 FYNNEI.

The J gene is TRBJ2-1, the V gene TRBV10-3; 7 bases align to TRBD1. The CDR3 covers 14 residues. Germline V CDR1 and CDR2: ENHRY, SYGVKD. The V and J ends lost 3 bases and 5 bases, in that order; junction bases with no gene match: 4. The CDR3: CAISERGLHNEQFF. The CDR3, as DNA: TGTGCCATCAGTGAAAGGGGGCTTCACAATGAGCAGTTCTTC.

The chain couples TRBV15 to TRBJ2-5; 11 bases align to TRBD2. Germline values: CDR1 LNHNV, CDR2 YYDKDF (reference sequence). Germline trimming cut 1 base from V and 5 bases from J; bases unmatched to any gene: 6. The CDR3 is 16 amino acids. This CDR3 is CATSRALAGVKETQYF. CDR3 sequence (DNA): TGTGCCACCAGCAGAGCACTAGCGGGAGTGAAGGAGACCCAGTACTTC.

The V gene is TRBV28, the J gene TRBJ2-7, with 8 bases that match TRBD1. This CDR3 is 15 amino acids long. The V and J ends lost 8 bases and 2 bases, in that order; junction bases with no gene match: 11. Looked up from germline, CDR1 is MDHEN and CDR2 is SYDVKM. CDR3 loop: CASATAAGGTYEQYF. Here the CDR3 DNA reads TGTGCCAGCGCGACTGCGGCAGGGGGCACCTACGAGCAGTACTTC.

The gene calls are TRBV29-1 and TRBJ2-7, with D uncertain. CDR1 and CDR2 from the germline V gene are SQVTM and ANQGSEA. This CDR3 region has 15 residues. V was clipped by 0 bases and J by 2 bases, with 14 bases between them. CDR3 amino acids: CSVEDTAKSAYEQYF. CDR3 coding DNA: TGCAGCGTTGAAGATACAGCTAAATCAGCCTACGAGCAGTACTTC.

The rearrangement joins TRBV10-3 to TRBJ2-5; a weak D match, TRBD1 (6 bases). The germline gives CDR1 ENHRY, CDR2 SYGVKD. This CDR3 has 13 residues. V dropped 0 bases and J dropped 5 bases, with 7 bases sitting between them. CDR3 DNA sequence: TGTGCCATCAGTGAGTCTGGGGGCGAGACCCAGTACTTC. Its protein product is CAISESGGETQYF.

The chain is built from TRBV29-1 and TRBJ1-2; TRBD1 matches 11 bases. CDR3 length equals 15 residues. V lost 5 bases, J lost 4 bases, and 9 bases stayed unmatched. Germline CDR1 SQVTM, CDR2 ANQGSEA. The CDR3 is CSVQASGTGGYGYTF. The CDR3 region has the DNA TGCAGCGTTCAGGCTTCCGGGACAGGGGGCTATGGCTACACCTTC.

This chain uses TRBV7-9 with TRBJ2-1; 10 bases agree with TRBD2. CDR3 length equals 17 residues. Germline CDR1 reads SEHNR; CDR2 reads FQNEAQ (reference sequence). V shed 2 bases, J shed 4 bases, and the junction held 8 bases outside the gene matches. CDR3 bases: TGTGCCAGCAGCTTAACGTCAGGACTAGCGGTTTACAATGAGCAGTTCTTC. Its translation is CASSLTSGLAVYNEQFF.

The chain links TRBV18 to TRBJ2-7, with a possible D match to TRBD2 (6 bases). The CDR3 runs 15 residues. Germline values: CDR1 KGHSH, CDR2 LQKENI. Trimming cost V 3 bases and J 5 bases, with 17 bases left between them. The CDR3 DNA follows: TGTGCCAGCTCACCGCGGGACTCGAGGTCCCACGAGCAGTACTTC. Its translation: CASSPRDSRSHEQYF.

This chain links TRBV6-1 with TRBJ1-2; D might be TRBD1 (5 bases). The length of the CDR3 is 14 residues. Germline V lookup: CDR1 MNHNS, CDR2 SASEGT. The ends were cut back, 2 bases at V and 7 bases at J, with 14 bases in the middle. The DNA for the CDR3 is TGTGCCAGCAGTGAAAGCCCGGGAGGGACTGGCTACACCTTC. Its protein is CASSESPGGTGYTF.

The gene calls are TRBV28 and TRBJ2-1, with D perhaps matching TRBD1 (5 bases). Trimming cost V 5 bases and J 7 bases, with 12 bases left between them. The CDR3 is 13 amino acids. The V gene's germline CDR1 is MDHEN and CDR2 SYDVKM. CDR3 nucleotide sequence: TGTGCCAGCAGTCCCAGGGATCGGAATGAGCAGTTCTTC. Encoded protein: CASSPRDRNEQFF.

The genes are TRBV4-1 and TRBJ2-7, with D possibly matching TRBD2 (5 bases). From germline, CDR1 is MGHRA and CDR2 YSYEKL. Trimming took off 1 base at V and 3 bases at J, with 13 bases between the two ends. The CDR3 is 15 amino acids. In DNA, the CDR3 is TGCGCCAGCAGCCAAGGAGGGTATAGGAACTACGAGCAGTACTTC. Protein: CASSQGGYRNYEQYF.